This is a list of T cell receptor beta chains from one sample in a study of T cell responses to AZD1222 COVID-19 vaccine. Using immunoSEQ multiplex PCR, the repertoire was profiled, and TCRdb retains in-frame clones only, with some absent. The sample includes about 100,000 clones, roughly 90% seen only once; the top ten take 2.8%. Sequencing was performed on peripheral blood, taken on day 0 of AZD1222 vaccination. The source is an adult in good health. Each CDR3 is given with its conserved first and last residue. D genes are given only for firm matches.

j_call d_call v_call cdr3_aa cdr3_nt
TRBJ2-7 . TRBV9 CASSPRSLEEQYF TGTGCCAGCAGCCCAAGGTCCCTTGAGGAGCAGTACTTC
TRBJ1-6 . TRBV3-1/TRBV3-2 CASSLARGGRRSSYNSPLHF TGTGCCAGCAGCCTAGCGAGGGGGGGGCGGAGGAGCTCCTATAATTCACCCCTCCACTTT
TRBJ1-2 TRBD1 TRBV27 CASSPRTGTNYGYTF TGTGCCAGCAGTCCTCGGACAGGAACTAACTATGGCTACACCTTC
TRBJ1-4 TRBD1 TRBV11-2 CASSSIPGQGLTNEKLFF TGTGCCAGCAGCTCCATCCCAGGACAGGGCCTAACTAATGAAAAACTGTTTTTT
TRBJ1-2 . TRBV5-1 CASSITGSGYTF TGCGCCAGCAGCATAACAGGGTCTGGCTACACCTTC
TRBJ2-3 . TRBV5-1 CASSLDGIPPSTDTQYF TGCGCCAGCAGCTTGGACGGCATCCCACCTAGCACAGATACGCAGTATTTT
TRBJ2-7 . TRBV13 CASSSSGSGWHEQYF TGTGCCAGCAGCTCCTCCGGATCAGGGTGGCACGAGCAGTACTTC
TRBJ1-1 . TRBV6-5 CASSSYRNTEAFF TGTGCCAGCAGTTCCTACAGGAACACTGAAGCTTTCTTT
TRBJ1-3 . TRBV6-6 CASSYSTGSVNTIYF TGTGCCAGCAGTTACTCGACAGGTTCTGTAAACACCATATATTTT
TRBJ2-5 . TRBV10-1 CASSEPGQETQYF TGCGCCAGCAGTGAACCAGGTCAAGAGACCCAGTACTTC
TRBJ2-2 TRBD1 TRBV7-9 CASSLAGGKAGELFF TGTGCCAGCAGCTTAGCAGGGGGCAAGGCCGGGGAGCTGTTTTTT
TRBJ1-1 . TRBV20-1 CSASPGSEAFF TGCAGTGCTAGTCCAGGGAGTGAAGCTTTCTTT
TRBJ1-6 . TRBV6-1 CASSDSPNSPLHF TGTGCCAGCAGTGACAGTCCTAATTCACCCCTCCACTTT
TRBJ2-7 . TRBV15 CATSRPGAHYEQYF TGTGCCACCAGCAGACCGGGAGCCCACTACGAGCAGTACTTC
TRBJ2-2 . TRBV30 CACTGRGLTGELFF TGTGCCTGCACCGGGAGGGGGCTCACCGGGGAGCTGTTTTTT
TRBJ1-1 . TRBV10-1 CASSDFGAGRNTEAFF TGCGCCAGCAGTGACTTTGGGGCAGGACGGAACACTGAAGCTTTCTTT
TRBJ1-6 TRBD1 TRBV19 CASSIAGTGSPPLHF TGTGCCAGTAGTATAGCCGGGACAGGGAGTCCACCCCTCCACTTT
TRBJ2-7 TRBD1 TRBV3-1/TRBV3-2 CASSQVHSGGFYEQYF TGTGCCAGCAGCCAAGTGCATTCAGGGGGTTTCTACGAGCAGTACTTC
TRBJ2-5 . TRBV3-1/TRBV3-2 CASSQDVAAYETQYF TGTGCCAGCAGCCAAGATGTGGCAGCGTATGAGACCCAGTACTTC
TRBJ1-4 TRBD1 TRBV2 CASRYRTGLDEKLFF TGTGCCAGCAGGTACCGGACAGGGCTTGATGAAAAACTGTTTTTT
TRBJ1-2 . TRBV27 CASSAETGIITF TGTGCCAGCAGTGCCGAGACAGGAATTATCACCTTC
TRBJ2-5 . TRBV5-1 CASSVRGEETQYF TGCGCCAGCAGTGTGAGGGGCGAAGAGACCCAGTACTTC
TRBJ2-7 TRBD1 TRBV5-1 CASSLADRGRNEQYF TGCGCCAGCAGCCTTGCGGACAGGGGGCGAAACGAGCAGTACTTC
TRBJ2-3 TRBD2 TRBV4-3 CASSQDKGLGSTDTQYF TGCGCCAGCAGCCAAGATAAGGGACTAGGTAGCACAGATACGCAGTATTTT